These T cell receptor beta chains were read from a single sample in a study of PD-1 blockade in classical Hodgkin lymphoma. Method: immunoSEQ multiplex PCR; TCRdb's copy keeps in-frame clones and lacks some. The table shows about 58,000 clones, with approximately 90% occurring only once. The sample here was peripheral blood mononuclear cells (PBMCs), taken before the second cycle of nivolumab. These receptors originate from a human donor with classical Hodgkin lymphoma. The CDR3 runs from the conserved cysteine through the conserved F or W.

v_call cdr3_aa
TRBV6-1 CASSAWAPVANEQFF
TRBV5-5 CASSDKREGKQQYF
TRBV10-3 CAISESAGEGYEQYF
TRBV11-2 CASSPRVGVETQYF
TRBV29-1 CSVEGGTEYSGNTIYF
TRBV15 CATSRDRTIRNPGELFF
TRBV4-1 CASSQERGRGEDRVYEQYF
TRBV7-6 CASSLAYSREVSYEQYF
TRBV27 CASSFLSTDTQYF
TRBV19 CASSIALNEQFF
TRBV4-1 CASSPADLLISYEQYF
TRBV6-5 CASSYTSPLAGYEQYF
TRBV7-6 CASSPGTGGDGYTF
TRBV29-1 CSVADGTGQETQYF
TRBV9 CASSGGAGLAGGAPSRTPSWRQFF
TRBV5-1 CASRGEGGREAFF